A selection of T cell receptor beta chains follows, all from one sample in a study of blood T cell repertoires in COVID-19. Profiling relied on immunoSEQ multiplex PCR, and the TCRdb table lists in-frame clones only, not all of them. The sample contains around 270,000 clones, more than 85% of which appear only once. Sequencing used peripheral blood. The receptors here all came from a woman aged 60-70 years with COVID-19, enrolled during active disease. CDR3s include the opening cysteine and the closing phenylalanine or tryptophan. The order of the fields is V gene, J gene, D gene, CDR3 DNA, CDR3 protein. A D gene is named only where the DNA matches it firmly.

TRBV14,TRBJ2-1,TRBD2,TGTGCCAGCAGCCAATGGGCTAGCGGGAGTGTCTCCTACAATGAGCAGTTCTTC,CASSQWASGSVSYNEQFF
TRBV12-3/TRBV12-4,TRBJ1-1,-,TGTGCCAGCAGTTTGGACAGAGACACTGAAGCTTTCTTT,CASSLDRDTEAFF
TRBV7-9,TRBJ1-2,TRBD1,TGTGCCAGCAGCTTAGGCGACAGGGGGCGCCGTAATAACTATGGCTACACCTTC,CASSLGDRGRRNNYGYTF
TRBV5-6,TRBJ1-5,-,TGTGCCAGCAGCTTGGGGGGCTGGAAAAATCAGCCCCAGCATTTT,CASSLGGWKNQPQHF
TRBV11-2,TRBJ1-1,TRBD1,TGTGCCAGCGGACAGGGAGGTACCACTGAAGCTTTCTTT,CASGQGGTTEAFF
TRBV29-1,TRBJ2-7,-,TGCAGCGTTCGAGACACAAACTCCTACGAGCAGTACTTC,CSVRDTNSYEQYF
TRBV7-3,TRBJ2-5,TRBD2,TGTGCCAGCAGCCGGACTAGCGGGGAAGGAGAGACCCAGTACTTC,CASSRTSGEGETQYF
TRBV7-3,TRBJ2-2,-,TGTGCCAGCAGCCCCCGGGGAACCGGGGAGCTGTTTTTT,CASSPRGTGELFF
TRBV11-3,TRBJ2-1,TRBD2,TGTGCCAGCAGTCAAAGCGGGAGCCCCTACAATGAGCAGTTCTTC,CASSQSGSPYNEQFF
TRBV7-9,TRBJ1-2,-,TGTGCCAGCAGCTTAGCGCCGGGGCAGGGGGGCTACACCTTC,CASSLAPGQGGYTF
TRBV28,TRBJ1-1,-,TGTGCCAGCAGTCTTTTAGGACAGAGGGACACTGAAGCTTTCTTT,CASSLLGQRDTEAFF
TRBV13,TRBJ2-7,TRBD2,TGTGCCAGCAGCTCCTCCTGGGGGACTAGCGGGTCCTACGAGCAGTACTTC,CASSSSWGTSGSYEQYF
TRBV11-2,TRBJ1-2,-,TGTGCCAGCAGCTTAGCCCGTGGGGGCCCCCGGGGTGGCTACACCTTC,CASSLARGGPRGGYTF
TRBV21-1,TRBJ2-6,-,TGTGCCAGCAGCAAAGTCAGGGCGACCGGGGCCAACGTCCTGACTTTC,CASSKVRATGANVLTF
TRBV28,TRBJ2-7,-,TGTGCCAGCAGTTTATCAGGGGTCGAGCAGTACTTC,CASSLSGVEQYF
TRBV10-3,TRBJ1-1,TRBD1,TGTGCCATCAGTGCGCTTCCGGGACAGGGGGATCATTTTGAAGCTTTCTTT,CAISALPGQGDHFEAFF
TRBV4-1,TRBJ1-5,-,TGCGCCAGCAGTGAAGCCACCGGAGTCCAGCCCCAGCATTTT,CASSEATGVQPQHF